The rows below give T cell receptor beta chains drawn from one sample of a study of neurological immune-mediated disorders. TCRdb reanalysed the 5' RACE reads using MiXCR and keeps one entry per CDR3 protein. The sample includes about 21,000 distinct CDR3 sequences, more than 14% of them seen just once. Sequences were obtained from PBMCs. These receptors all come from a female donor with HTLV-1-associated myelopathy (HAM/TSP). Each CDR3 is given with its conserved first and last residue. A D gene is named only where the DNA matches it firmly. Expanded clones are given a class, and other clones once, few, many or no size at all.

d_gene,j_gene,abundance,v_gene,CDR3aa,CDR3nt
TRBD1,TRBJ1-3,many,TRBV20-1,CSARDSGNTIYF,TGCAGTGCTCGGGACAGTGGAAACACCATATATTTT
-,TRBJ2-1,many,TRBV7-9,CASSWTNEQFF,TGTGCCAGCAGCTGGACCAATGAGCAGTTCTTC
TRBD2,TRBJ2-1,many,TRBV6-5,CASSYSPGGSYNEQFF,TGTGCCAGCAGTTACTCGCCGGGAGGCTCCTACAATGAGCAGTTCTTC
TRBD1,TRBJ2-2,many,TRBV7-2,CASTRRPWTGSLRLTGELFF,TGTGCCAGCACCCGAAGACCCTGGACAGGGAGCCTTAGGTTGACCGGGGAGCTGTTTTTT
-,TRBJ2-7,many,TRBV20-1,CSAREVGNSYEQYF,TGCAGTGCTAGAGAGGTAGGGAATTCCTACGAGCAGTACTTC
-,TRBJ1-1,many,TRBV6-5,CASGDTGFTEAFF,TGTGCCAGCGGGGATACAGGGTTCACTGAAGCTTTCTTT
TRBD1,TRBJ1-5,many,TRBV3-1,CASGTARTNQPQHF,TGTGCCAGCGGGACAGCCCGTACCAATCAGCCCCAGCATTTT
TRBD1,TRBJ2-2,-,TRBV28,CASSLRGRGELFF,TGTGCCAGCAGTTTAAGGGGGCGCGGGGAGCTGTTTTTT
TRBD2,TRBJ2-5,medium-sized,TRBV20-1,CSARLAGETQYF,TGCAGTGCTAGACTAGCGGGAGAGACCCAGTACTTC
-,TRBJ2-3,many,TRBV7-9,CASSPHADTDTQYF,TGTGCCAGCAGCCCCCACGCTGATACAGATACGCAGTATTTT
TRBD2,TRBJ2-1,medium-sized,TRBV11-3,CASSELAEGYNEQFF,TGTGCCAGCAGCGAACTAGCGGAGGGGTACAATGAGCAGTTCTTC
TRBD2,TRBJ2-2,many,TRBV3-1,CASTLEAGANTGELFF,TGTGCCAGCACCTTAGAAGCGGGAGCGAACACCGGGGAGCTGTTTTTT
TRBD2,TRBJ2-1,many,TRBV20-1,CSARDGRALWNEQFF,TGCAGTGCTAGAGACGGGAGGGCCCTGTGGAATGAGCAGTTCTTC
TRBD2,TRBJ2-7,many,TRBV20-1,CSASSGRFNEQYF,TGCAGTGCTAGTAGCGGGAGGTTCAACGAGCAGTACTTC
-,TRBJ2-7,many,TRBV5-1,CASSWGGEPYEQYF,TGCGCCAGCTCTTGGGGTGGGGAACCCTACGAGCAGTACTTC
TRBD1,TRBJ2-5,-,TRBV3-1,CVSSQTGPETQYF,TGTGTCAGCAGCCAGACAGGGCCAGAGACCCAGTACTTC
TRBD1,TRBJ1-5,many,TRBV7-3,CASSLTGEGQPQHF,TGTGCCAGCAGCTTGACAGGGGAAGGTCAGCCCCAGCATTTT
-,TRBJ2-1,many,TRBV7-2,CASSTRRVLNNEQFF,TGTGCCAGCAGCACCAGGCGGGTCCTGAACAATGAGCAGTTCTTC
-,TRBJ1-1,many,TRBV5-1,CASSLVSGEAFF,TGCGCCAGCAGCTTGGTATCAGGGGAAGCTTTCTTT
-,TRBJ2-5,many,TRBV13,CASSRRAGQETQYF,TGTGCCAGCAGCCGCCGAGCGGGTCAAGAGACCCAGTACTTC
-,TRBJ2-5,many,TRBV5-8,CASSPRAAGETQYF,TGTGCCAGCAGCCCACGGGCCGCGGGAGAGACCCAGTACTTC
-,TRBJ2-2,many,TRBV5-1,CASSPLGTGRNTGELFF,TGCGCCAGCAGCCCCCTTGGGACGGGGAGAAACACCGGGGAGCTGTTTTTT
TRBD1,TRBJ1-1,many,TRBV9,CASSVTGLNEAFF,TGTGCCAGCAGCGTGACAGGGTTAAATGAAGCTTTCTTT
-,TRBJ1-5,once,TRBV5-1,CASSVLGGNQPQHF,TGCGCCAGCTCAGTCCTGGGGGGCAATCAGCCCCAGCATTTT
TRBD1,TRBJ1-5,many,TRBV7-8,CASSLLQGFYQPQHF,TGTGCCAGCAGCTTGCTACAGGGGTTCTATCAGCCCCAGCATTTT
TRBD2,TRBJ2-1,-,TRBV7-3,CASSLWGNSGDEQFF,TGTGCCAGCAGCTTATGGGGAAATAGCGGGGATGAGCAGTTCTTC
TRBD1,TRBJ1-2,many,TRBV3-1,CASSQPDRWRVYGYTF,TGTGCCAGCAGCCAACCGGACAGGTGGCGGGTCTATGGCTACACCTTC
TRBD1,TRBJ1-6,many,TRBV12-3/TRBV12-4,CASSLLGTGGGSPLHF,TGTGCCAGCAGTTTACTGGGTACAGGGGGCGGTTCACCCCTCCACTTT
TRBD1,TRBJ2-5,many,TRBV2,CASTISRDREETQYF,TGTGCCAGCACCATCAGCCGGGACAGGGAAGAGACCCAGTACTTC
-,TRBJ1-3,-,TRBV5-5,CASSFYICSARDRASSGNTIYF,-
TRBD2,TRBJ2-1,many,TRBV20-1,CSAPAGGRSIYNEQFF,TGCAGTGCTCCAGCGGGGGGACGCTCAATCTACAATGAGCAGTTCTTC
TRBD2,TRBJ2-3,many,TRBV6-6,CASILAGADTQYF,TGTGCCAGCATACTAGCGGGGGCAGATACGCAGTATTTT
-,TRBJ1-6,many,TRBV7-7,CASSRDSGSPLHF,TGTGCTAGCAGCCGGGACTCGGGGTCACCCCTCCACTTT
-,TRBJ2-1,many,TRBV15,CATSSVRPPNEQFF,TGTGCCACCAGCAGCGTCCGACCCCCAAATGAGCAGTTCTTC
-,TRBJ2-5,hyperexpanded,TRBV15,CATSTQAGETQYF,TGTGCCACCAGCACACAGGCGGGGGAGACCCAGTACTTC
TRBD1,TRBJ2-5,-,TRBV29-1,CSVEPDRGRAETQYF,TGCAGCGTCGAACCGGACAGGGGGCGCGCAGAGACCCAGTACTTC